The 23 T cell receptor beta chains below all came from one sample that was sequenced in a study of identifying expanded T cells in peripheral blood. Some clones are missing from TCRdb's copy, which holds only in-frame ones; the method was immunoSEQ multiplex PCR. The sample has over 85,000 clones, 70% to 90% seen once; the top ten hold roughly 4%. The specimen was blood. The source of these receptors is a person aged 18 to 75 in good health.

The chain has TRBV15 and TRBJ2-2; TRBD1 is a possible D gene (5 bases). The CDR3 loop spans 21 amino acids. Between the trimmed V and J ends, which lost 6 bases and 0 bases, there was a span of 29 bases. Germline values: CDR1 LNHNV, CDR2 YYDKDF (reference sequence). The CDR3 nucleotides read TGTGCCACCAGTTCCCCCCCTGCAGGGCCAACGGTCCGTGCGAACACCGGGGAGCTGTTTTTT. It translates to CATSSPPAGPTVRANTGELFF. Full variable domain (outside the CDR3, taken from reference TRBV15 and TRBJ2-2): DAMVIQNPRYQVTQFGKPVTLSCSQTLNHNVMYWYQQKSSQAPKLLFHYYDKDFNNEADTPDNFQSRRPNTSFCFLDIRSPGLGDTAMYLCATSSPPAGPTVRANTGELFFGEGSRLTVL.

The count of this clone is one. V usage is TRBV6-6 and J usage is TRBJ1-2; 9 nucleotides align to TRBD1. Trimming removed 7 bases from V and 5 bases from J; junction bases left unmatched: 5. The V gene's germline CDR1 is MNHNY and CDR2 SVGAGI (reference sequence). The length of the CDR3 is 13 residues. CDR3 coding DNA: TGTGCCAGCACAACGGGACAGGGATATGGCTACACCTTC. Encoded protein: CASTTGQGYGYTF.

The chain combines TRBV6-1 with TRBJ1-5; TRBD1 is a possible D gene (5 bases). From germline, CDR1 is MNHNS and CDR2 SASEGT. V was trimmed by 2 bases and J by 6 bases, leaving 14 bases between them. This CDR3 region has 15 residues. The CDR3 loop is CASSEIGAGGQPQHF. CDR3 nucleotide sequence: TGTGCCAGCAGTGAAATAGGTGCGGGGGGTCAGCCCCAGCATTTT.

The chain carries TRBV6-5 and TRBJ2-3; D is perhaps TRBD1 or TRBD2 (5 bases each). The germline V gene encodes CDR1 MNHEY and CDR2 SVGAGI. V shed 7 bases and J shed 11 bases, with 16 bases lying between them. This CDR3 spans 12 amino acids. Here the CDR3 reads CASTPVGGQQYF. CDR3 nucleotide sequence: TGTGCCAGCACCCCCGTAGGAGGACAGCAGTATTTT.

This sequence joins TRBV6-5 and TRBJ1-2; D gene unclear. Germline assignment: CDR1 MNHEY and CDR2 SVGAGI. V lost 4 bases and J lost 8, with 11 bases in between. This CDR3 is built from 12 residues. The CDR3 loop is CASSLAGRGYTF. In nucleotides, the CDR3 is TGTGCCAGCAGTTTGGCTGGTAGAGGCTACACCTTC.

The chain is built from TRBV14 and TRBJ2-5, with D tentatively TRBD1 (6 bases). V was cut by 0 bases and J by 7 bases, with 18 bases left in between. Looked up from germline, CDR1 is SGHDN and CDR2 is FVKESK. The CDR3 runs 16 residues. The DNA for the CDR3 is TGTGCCAGCAGCCAAGATGTTGGGTACAGGGTAGGGACCCAGTACTTC. Translation: CASSQDVGYRVGTQYF.

The chain is built from TRBV29-1 and TRBJ1-4, with D possibly TRBD1 on 5 matching bases. Deletions cut 5 bases from V and 5 bases from J, with 9 bases between. The V gene's germline CDR1 is SQVTM and CDR2 ANQGSEA. CDR3 length: 12 residues. The DNA of the CDR3 is TGCAGCGTTTCTAAGGGGAATGAAAAACTGTTTTTT. Translating it yields CSVSKGNEKLFF.

This clone came up many times. The chain couples TRBV2 to TRBJ1-2; D is ambiguous. CDR1 is SNHLY and CDR2 is FYNNEI in the germline V gene. V lost 1 base and J lost 5, with 5 bases in between. The CDR3 is 12 residues long. The DNA of the CDR3 is TGTGCCAGCAGTGAAGGCACGTATGGCTACACCTTC. Translated: CASSEGTYGYTF.

The table lists this clone with a few counts. The chain recombines TRBV7-2 with TRBJ1-5; 7 bases align to TRBD1. Germline loops: CDR1 SGHTA, CDR2 FQGNSA. The CDR3 is made up of 14 amino acids. The V gene end was trimmed by 7 bases and the J gene end by 4 bases; junction bases not matched to a gene: 7. The CDR3 bases are TGTGCCAGCACCGCCGGGACAGCGAATCAGCCCCAGCATTTT. Amino acids: CASTAGTANQPQHF.

The chain joins TRBV29-1 to TRBJ2-7; no clear D gene. Germline CDR1 is SQVTM and CDR2 is ANQGSEA. The CDR3 spans 12 residues. V lost 4 bases to trimming and J lost 1 base, with 8 bases between them. In DNA, the CDR3 is TGCAGCGTTGCTCCGAGTTCCTACGAGCAGTACTTC. Encoded protein: CSVAPSSYEQYF.

The chain carries TRBV7-9 and TRBJ1-1; D is unresolved. The CDR3 runs to 13 residues. V was clipped by 3 bases and J by 3 bases, with 8 bases between them. Germline values: CDR1 SEHNR, CDR2 FQNEAQ (reference sequence). In nucleotides, the CDR3 is TGTGCCAGCAGCTTTATGAGGGACACTGAAGCTTTCTTT. It yields the protein CASSFMRDTEAFF.

V is TRBV29-1 and J is TRBJ1-2, with D possibly TRBD1 on 5 matching bases. The ends were cut back, 6 bases at V and 3 bases at J, with 17 bases in the middle. Germline V lookup: CDR1 SQVTM, CDR2 ANQGSEA. CDR3 length equals 14 residues. Here the CDR3 DNA reads TGCAGCGTAGTGCCGGAGGGGTTGCACTATGGCTACACCTTC. Its translation: CSVVPEGLHYGYTF.

The chain joins TRBV5-4 to TRBJ2-7; TRBD2 matches at 14 bases. V trimming: 4 bases; J trimming: 2 bases; junction bases outside the gene matches: 14. Looked up from germline, CDR1 is SGHNT and CDR2 is YYREEE (reference sequence). The CDR3 consists of 19 residues. CDR3 DNA: TGTGCCAGCAGCGCCGGACTAGCGGGGGGCCACCCCCTCCCCTACGAGCAGTACTTC. Translation gives CASSAGLAGGHPLPYEQYF.

The rearrangement links TRBV7-3 to TRBJ1-2; D is possibly TRBD1 (6 bases). Trimming stripped 5 bases from V and 5 bases from J, with 12 bases between. The germline CDR1 and CDR2 sequences are SGHTA and FQGTGA. The CDR3 contains 13 residues. As DNA, the CDR3 is TGTGCCAGCAGCGGAGGACAGTTGTATGGCTACACCTTC. The encoded protein is CASSGGQLYGYTF.

The chain is built from TRBV6-6 and TRBJ2-5; no firm D call. V dropped 1 base and J dropped 5 bases, with 8 bases sitting between them. Germline assignment: CDR1 MNHNY and CDR2 SVGAGI (reference sequence). This CDR3 is 13 amino acids long. CDR3 loop: CASSYLGLETQYF. CDR3 nucleotide sequence: TGTGCCAGCAGTTACTTAGGCCTGGAGACCCAGTACTTC.

The V and J genes are TRBV9 and TRBJ2-2; weak D call: TRBD2 (6 bases). This CDR3 is built from 16 residues. The V end lost 3 bases, the J end lost 6 bases, and 18 bases lay between the germline ends. CDR1 SGDLS and CDR2 YYNGEE come from the germline V gene. The CDR3 is CASSGHNLGGSGELFF. In DNA form, the CDR3 reads TGTGCCAGCAGCGGACATAATTTGGGAGGATCCGGGGAGCTGTTTTTT. Based on the CDR3 plus reference TRBV9 and TRBJ2-2, the full variable domain is DSGVTQTPKHLITATGQRVTLRCSPRSGDLSVYWYQQSLDQGLQFLIQYYNGEERAKGNILERFSAQQFPDLHSELNLSSLELGDSALYFCASSGHNLGGSGELFFGEGSRLTVL.

The gene calls are TRBV19 and TRBJ1-1; 10 bases agree with TRBD1. Germline V gene lookup returns CDR1 LNHDA and CDR2 SQIVND (reference sequence). The CDR3 runs to 15 residues. V shed 3 bases, J shed 7 bases, and the junction held 8 bases outside the gene matches. CDR3 protein: CASSIGQGVGVEAFF. Here the CDR3 DNA reads TGTGCCAGTAGTATCGGACAGGGGGTAGGAGTTGAAGCTTTCTTT.

The chain couples TRBV5-5 to TRBJ1-2, with TRBD1 as a possible D gene (5 bases). V lost 1 base and J 8 bases, leaving 18 bases between the germline ends. Germline CDR1 and CDR2: SGHKS and YYEKEE (reference sequence). This CDR3 is built from 15 residues. The CDR3 protein is CASSLRVIGARGYTF. Written as DNA, the CDR3 is TGTGCCAGCAGCTTGCGTGTAATCGGGGCGCGAGGCTACACCTTC.

This rearrangement joins TRBV19 to TRBJ2-7, with TRBD1 matching over 9 bases. J was trimmed by 3 bases and V by 2 bases; bases with no gene match: 5. This CDR3 region has 15 residues. Germline V CDR1 and CDR2: LNHDA, SQIVND (reference sequence). CDR3 nucleotide sequence: TGTGCCAGTAGTATAACCGGGACAGGGATCTACGAGCAGTACTTC. Translation: CASSITGTGIYEQYF.

This clone was detected only a few times. This chain uses TRBV4-1 with TRBJ1-5, with D possibly TRBD1 on 5 matching bases. The CDR3 runs 13 residues. Between the trimmed V and J ends, which lost 2 bases and 5 bases, there was a span of 7 bases. Germline lookup yields CDR1 MGHRA and CDR2 YSYEKL. The CDR3 bases are TGCGCCAGCAGCCAATCGGGGGATCAGCCCCAGCATTTT. The encoded protein is CASSQSGDQPQHF.

The chain links TRBV19 to TRBJ2-1, with 9 bases that match TRBD1. CDR3 length equals 14 residues. V trimming: 3 bases; J trimming: 5 bases; junction bases outside the gene matches: 2. CDR1 and CDR2 from the germline V gene are LNHDA and SQIVND (reference sequence). The CDR3 here is CASSIRDRDNEQFF. In DNA form, the CDR3 reads TGTGCCAGTAGTATCCGGGACAGGGACAATGAGCAGTTCTTC.

This chain joins TRBV9 and TRBJ1-2, with D unresolved. CDR1 is SGDLS, CDR2 YYNGEE, per germline. Trimming took off 0 bases at V and 2 bases at J, with 11 bases between the two ends. This CDR3 has 15 residues. The CDR3 region is CASSVEVMGNYGYTF. The CDR3 DNA is TGTGCCAGCAGCGTAGAGGTAATGGGGAACTATGGCTACACCTTC.

The rearrangement links TRBV4-3 to TRBJ2-7; 10 bases are shared with TRBD2. The CDR3 spans 15 residues. With 1 base clipped from V and 4 bases from J, the junction kept 4 bases outside the gene matches. CDR1 LGHNA and CDR2 YSLEER come from the germline V gene. This CDR3 is CASSQGTTSGYEQYF. The CDR3 coding sequence is TGCGCCAGCAGCCAAGGGACGACTAGCGGGTACGAGCAGTACTTC.